One sample yielded the 20 T cell receptor beta chains listed below, sequenced in a study of response to subunit inactivated influenza vaccine. MiXCR was run by TCRdb on the RT-PCR reads, yielding one entry per CDR3 protein. The sample has about 240,000 distinct CDR3 sequences, roughly an eighth seen once. Sequencing was performed on non-naive T cells sorted from PBMCs, taken 14 days before vaccination. The receptor set was obtained from a man aged 45-65 years who received an inactivated influenza vaccine.

This clonotype was picked up a small number of times. The V call is TRBV27, the J call TRBJ2-1, with D unresolved. Germline CDR1 MNHEY, CDR2 SMNVEV (reference sequence). V was clipped by 4 bases and J by 0 bases, with 13 bases between them. This CDR3 region has 16 residues. The CDR3 is CASSSGLVGSYNEQFF. As DNA, the CDR3 is TGTGCCAGCAGTTCCGGTTTGGTCGGCTCCTACAATGAGCAGTTCTTC.

This clonotype was observed a few times. This sequence joins TRBV20-1 and TRBJ2-7; weak D call: TRBD1 (6 bases). Looked up from germline, CDR1 is DFQATT and CDR2 is SNEGSKA (reference sequence). This CDR3 spans 17 amino acids. Trimming shortened V by 2 bases and J by 4 bases, and 24 bases separated the two germline ends. The CDR3 coding sequence is TGCAGTGCTAGACACAGGGTTGTAGGAAAGGCCATTTACGAGCAGTACTTC. Protein sequence: CSARHRVVGKAIYEQYF.

This clonotype occurred a few times. V usage is TRBV18 and J usage is TRBJ1-1; tentatively, D is TRBD1 (5 bases). The CDR3 covers 12 residues. Germline V lookup: CDR1 KGHSH, CDR2 LQKENI. V lost 3 bases to trimming and J lost 8 bases, with 10 bases between them. CDR3 sequence: CASSPRGLEAFF. The CDR3 DNA sequence: TGTGCCAGCTCACCGAGGGGACTCGAAGCTTTCTTT.

The rearrangement joins TRBV2 to TRBJ2-6; D unresolved. Trimming removed 7 bases from V and 1 base from J, with 2 bases in between. The CDR3 loop spans 12 amino acids. Germline V gene lookup returns CDR1 SNHLY and CDR2 FYNNEI. As DNA, the CDR3 is TGTGCCAGCACGTCTGGGGCCAACGTCCTGACTTTC. Translating gives CASTSGANVLTF.

This clonotype showed up just a few times. The gene calls are TRBV3-1 and TRBJ2-2; TRBD2 aligns across 9 bases. Germline V gene sequence: CDR1 LGHDT, CDR2 YNNKEL (reference sequence). This CDR3 spans 18 amino acids. V was clipped by 5 bases and J by 4 bases; unmatched bases: 14. CDR3 nucleotide sequence: TGTGCCAGCAGCTCGATCGCGGGAGGGCCGTTCATCACCGGGGAGCTGTTTTTT. Residues: CASSSIAGGPFITGELFF.

The chain joins TRBV4-2 to TRBJ1-1, with D uncertain. Trimming took off 1 base at V and 0 bases at J, with 12 bases between the two ends. Germline CDR1 reads LGHNA; CDR2 reads YNFKEQ. CDR3 length: 16 residues. CDR3 sequence: CASSQGTSSVNTEAFF. DNA of the CDR3: TGTGCCAGCAGCCAAGGCACTAGCTCCGTGAACACTGAAGCTTTCTTT.

This clonotype was seen only a few times. The rearrangement links TRBV3-1 to TRBJ2-3; 8 bases are shared with TRBD1. This CDR3 is 17 amino acids long. Unmatched junction bases numbered 14, after V lost 4 bases and J lost 5 bases. From germline, CDR1 is LGHDT and CDR2 YNNKEL (reference sequence). CDR3: CASSPGGRTGRGDTQYF. CDR3 bases: TGTGCCAGCAGCCCCGGAGGTAGGACAGGGAGAGGAGATACGCAGTATTTT.

In its sample, this clonotype was seen a few times. This chain uses TRBV7-9 with TRBJ2-1; D uncertain. Trimming pared 3 bases from V and 5 bases from J, leaving 14 bases between. The CDR3 covers 15 residues. Per the germline V gene, CDR1 is SEHNR and CDR2 is FQNEAQ (reference sequence). CDR3 sequence reads: CASSFSSLADNEQFF. The CDR3 DNA is TGTGCCAGCAGCTTTAGTAGCTTGGCCGACAATGAGCAGTTCTTC.

The J gene is TRBJ2-1, the V gene TRBV20-1, with 14 bases identical to TRBD2. With V trimmed by 6 bases and J by 7 bases, 14 bases remained unmatched. The germline CDR1 and CDR2 sequences are DFQATT and SNEGSKA (reference sequence). The CDR3 extends over 17 amino acids. In DNA, the CDR3 is TGCAGTGCCAGACTAGCGGGAGGGACCCTCCCTCGGAATGAGCAGTTCTTC. Its translation is CSARLAGGTLPRNEQFF.

The chain has TRBV28 and TRBJ2-5, with D unresolved. The V gene's germline CDR1 is MDHEN and CDR2 SYDVKM. The CDR3 is made up of 15 amino acids. V dropped 4 bases and J dropped 4 bases, with 16 bases sitting between them. This CDR3 reads CASSSPAGRPETQYF. The CDR3 DNA sequence: TGTGCCAGCAGTTCCCCCGCAGGACGCCCAGAGACCCAGTACTTC.

The sample holds a few counts of this clonotype. V and J are TRBV12-3 or TRBV12-4 and TRBJ2-1; 10 bases are shared with TRBD2. V dropped 3 bases and J dropped 8; count of bases not matched to a gene: 10. CDR3 size: 16 residues. The CDR3: CASSFSRTSGQDEQFF. The CDR3 bases are TGTGCCAGCAGTTTTTCCCGGACTAGCGGTCAGGATGAGCAGTTCTTC.

This clonotype has just a few counts. This sequence joins TRBV7-3 and TRBJ2-1, with a possible D match to TRBD2 (5 bases). Looked up from germline, CDR1 is SGHTA and CDR2 is FQGTGA. CDR3 length equals 15 residues. Trimming left V 5 bases short and J 0 bases short, with 11 bases between. The CDR3: CASSPAGVSYNEQFF. DNA for the CDR3: TGTGCCAGCAGCCCCGCGGGCGTCTCCTACAATGAGCAGTTCTTC.

The chain uses TRBV27 and TRBJ2-7; 10 positions agree with TRBD2. Trimming took 3 bases from V and 9 from J; bases not matched to a gene: 14. The length of the CDR3 is 16 residues. Germline V lookup: CDR1 MNHEY, CDR2 SMNVEV (reference sequence). The CDR3 spells CASSFRRAGGPYWQYF. CDR3 sequence (DNA): TGTGCCAGCAGTTTCAGACGAGCGGGAGGGCCGTATTGGCAGTACTTC.

There are a few counts of this clonotype. This rearrangement joins TRBV7-3 to TRBJ2-3, with a possible D match to TRBD2 (6 bases). V was trimmed by 6 bases and J by 6 bases, leaving 19 bases between them. CDR3 length: 15 residues. Germline CDR1 is SGHTA and CDR2 is FQGTGA. The CDR3 DNA reads as TGTGCCAGCAGTTCTGGACCGGGGGAGATGGATACGCAGTATTTT. Protein product: CASSSGPGEMDTQYF.

This clonotype was detected many times. This chain connects TRBV2 to TRBJ1-1, with D hard to call. V was cut by 5 bases and J by 5 bases, with 15 bases left in between. The CDR3 has 14 amino acids. Looked up from germline, CDR1 is SNHLY and CDR2 is FYNNEI. Here the CDR3 reads CASSPLSGRTEAFF. The CDR3, as DNA: TGTGCCAGCAGTCCACTCAGCGGGAGGACTGAAGCTTTCTTT.

The chain links TRBV18 to TRBJ2-7, with 7 bases fitting TRBD1. Trimming removed 1 base from V and 4 bases from J; junction bases left unmatched: 7. This CDR3 has 15 amino acids. Germline V gene sequence: CDR1 KGHSH, CDR2 LQKENI. CDR3: CASSPQAKQGYEQYF. DNA of the CDR3: TGTGCCAGCTCACCACAGGCTAAACAGGGGTACGAGCAGTACTTC. The entire variable domain, with the rest obtained from reference TRBV18 and TRBJ2-7, is as follows: NAGVMQNPRHLVRRRGQEARLRCSPMKGHSHVYWYRQLPEEGLKFMVYLQKENIIDESGMPKERFSAEFPKEGPSILRIQQVVRGDSAAYFCASSPQAKQGYEQYFGPGTRLTVT.

The V gene is TRBV12-3 or TRBV12-4, the J gene TRBJ2-2; 8 nucleotides agree with TRBD1. V lost 7 bases and J lost 4; bases outside the gene matches: 5. The CDR3 runs to 14 residues. The CDR3 protein is CASKTGVSTGELFF. CDR3 bases: TGTGCCAGCAAGACAGGGGTGAGCACCGGGGAGCTGTTTTTT.

This clonotype was observed a handful of times. The chain combines TRBV2 with TRBJ2-3; D ambiguous. CDR3 length: 13 amino acids. Trimming stripped 7 bases from V and 6 bases from J, with 14 bases between. The V gene's germline CDR1 is SNHLY and CDR2 FYNNEI. The CDR3 DNA reads as TGTGCCAGCACCGTAGGATCTGTTGATACGCAGTATTTT. Translation gives CASTVGSVDTQYF.

To note about this clonotype: A much larger clonotype is one base distant, so this may be a read error. The chain combines TRBV4-2 with TRBJ2-1; 8 nucleotides agree with TRBD2. The V gene's germline CDR1 is LGHNA and CDR2 YNFKEQ. This CDR3 has 16 residues. J was trimmed by 3 bases and V by 6 bases; bases with no gene match: 10. Here the CDR3 reads CASSLAGGRHYNEQFF. CDR3 nucleotides: TGTGCCAGCAGTCTCGCGGGGGGCCGACACTACAATGAGCAGTTCTTC.

This clonotype was counted at least ten times. The chain couples TRBV5-5 to TRBJ2-2; D not resolved. Looked up from germline, CDR1 is SGHKS and CDR2 is YYEKEE (reference sequence). V was clipped by 0 bases and J by 5 bases, with 5 bases between them. This CDR3 comprises 13 residues. The CDR3 loop reads CASSLVGTGELFF. The CDR3 DNA reads as TGTGCCAGCAGCTTGGTCGGGACCGGGGAGCTGTTTTTT.